What follows describes a single TCR beta chain. Its antigen remains unknown. These data originate in a study of T-cell reconstitution after alpha-beta-depleted transplantation in children. Overall study findings and caveats: Reportedly, only several hundred clones from non-depleted graft cells drove alpha-beta T-cell counts at about two months. Recipient T cells and thymic progenitors that survived were the source of the high TCRbeta diversity seen at day 60 in some patients. One year after transplant, T-cell counts and diversity came mostly from newly produced T cells.

Using unique molecular identifiers, the investigators prepared the TCRbeta library. In TCRdb, the PCR reads were re-called with MiXCR into one record per CDR3 protein. The repertoire holds about 980,000 distinct CDR3 sequences, roughly 31% seen once, with roughly 28% in the top ten. This TCR derives from a boy younger than two who had a stem cell transplant for SCID, so the T cells may come from the graft donor. Source: PBMCs, mostly from graft donor cells, taken 360 days after TCRalphabeta/CD19-depleted stem cell transplant.

The CDR3 DNA sequence: TGCAGCGTTGAGGGCAGGGCCAATGGCTACACCTTC. It codes for CSVEGRANGYTF. The chain combines TRBV29-1 with TRBJ1-2; D is perhaps TRBD1 (5 bases). The germline gives CDR1 SQVTM, CDR2 ANQGSEA. Trimming cost V 3 bases and J 6 bases, with 11 bases left between them. The CDR3 is 12 residues long.